The 5 T cell receptor beta chains listed next were all sequenced from one sample in a study of blood T cell repertoires in COVID-19. The method was immunoSEQ multiplex PCR; TCRdb's version includes in-frame clones alone and lacks a portion of them. Among 200,000 to 250,000 clones listed, around 80% were seen once. Sequencing was carried out using PBMCs or T cells enriched from blood (not recorded which). These TCRs come from a man in his fifties or sixties who had recovered from COVID-19.

This chain connects TRBV12-3 or TRBV12-4 to TRBJ1-2; 7 nucleotides align to TRBD1. V lost 5 bases, J lost 8 bases, and 8 bases stayed unmatched. The CDR3 totals 13 residues. The CDR3 region has the DNA TGTGCCAGCAGTCACAGGGGCGGAGAGGGCTACACCTTC. Translating gives CASSHRGGEGYTF.

V is TRBV19 and J is TRBJ2-2, with D possibly TRBD1 on 6 matching bases. V dropped 5 bases and J dropped 4 bases, with 14 bases sitting between them. Looked up from germline, CDR1 is LNHDA and CDR2 is SQIVND (reference sequence). The CDR3 length is 15 residues. The CDR3 region has the DNA TGTGCCAGTAGTCTAGGACAGTCGGGCACCGGGGAGCTGTTTTTT. As protein: CASSLGQSGTGELFF.

This rearrangement joins TRBV6-5 to TRBJ1-2; 8 positions match TRBD1. V lost 4 bases to trimming and J lost 3 bases; unmatched junction nucleotides: 7. The CDR3 loop spans 15 amino acids. In germline, CDR1 is MNHEY, CDR2 SVGAGI. The CDR3 region is CASSSTDRGHYGYTF. The CDR3 coding sequence is TGTGCCAGCAGTTCAACCGACAGGGGCCACTATGGCTACACCTTC.

The chain uses TRBV6-1 and TRBJ2-7; 8 nucleotides line up with TRBD2. Trimming at V came to 4 bases and at J to 1 base, leaving 9 bases not matched to a gene. CDR1 and CDR2 (germline): MNHNS, SASEGT. The CDR3 consists of 16 residues. CDR3 nucleotide sequence: TGTGCCAGCAGTGCCCTATGGCGGGGGGATTCCTACGAGCAGTACTTC. Translating it yields CASSALWRGDSYEQYF.

The J gene is TRBJ1-1, the V gene TRBV10-3, with D perhaps TRBD1 (5 bases). This CDR3 is built from 14 residues. The V gene lost 2 bases and the J gene lost 1 base, with 8 bases spanning the gap. Per the germline V gene, CDR1 is ENHRY and CDR2 is SYGVKD. The DNA for the CDR3 is TGTGCCATCAGTGAGACACAGGAGAACACTGAAGCTTTCTTT. Its protein is CAISETQENTEAFF.